This is a list of T cell receptor beta chains from one sample in a study of early T cells in non-severe SARS-CoV-2 infection. TCRdb analysed the 5' RACE reads with MiXCR anew, one entry per CDR3 protein. This sample has 37,000 or so distinct CDR3 sequences; over 4% occur once, and the top ten carry roughly 5%. The sample comprised whole blood. These TCRs come from an adult who was a healthcare worker with PCR-confirmed SARS-CoV-2 infection or an uninfected control (not recorded which). Both conserved end residues are part of each CDR3. A D gene is named only where the DNA matches it firmly. Clone size is stated in some rows and not others, as once, few, many or a class when expanded.

v_gene	j_gene	d_gene	abundance	CDR3nt	CDR3aa
TRBV7-9	TRBJ2-7	-	many	TGTGCCAGCAGCTTAGGGACAGCCTCTGGGGAGCAGTACTTC	CASSLGTASGEQYF
TRBV6-5	TRBJ2-7	-	many	TGTGCCAGCAGTTACGGGGGGAGCCGTAATAACGAGCAGTACTTC	CASSYGGSRNNEQYF
TRBV29-1	TRBJ2-3	TRBD2	many	TGCAGCGTTGGGCGGGGGACTAGCACAGATACGCAGTATTTT	CSVGRGTSTDTQYF
TRBV11-2	TRBJ1-4	-	-	TGTGCCAGCAGCTTAGTCGGCGAAAAACTGTTTTTT	CASSLVGEKLFF
TRBV6-1	TRBJ2-1	-	many	TGTGCCAGCAGTGGGACGGAGTACAATGAGCAGTTCTTC	CASSGTEYNEQFF
TRBV30	TRBJ1-6	-	many	TGTGCCTGGGCCAGACAGTTATCACCCCTCCACTTT	CAWARQLSPLHF
TRBV12-3/TRBV12-4	TRBJ1-2	-	-	TGTGCCAGCACCCGTTCGGCAGGAGGAGATTTGATTCGCGGCTACACCTTC	CASTRSAGGDLIRGYTF
TRBV6-5	TRBJ1-3	-	many	TGTGCCAGCAGCTATACCCGTCTCCAGGCGGTCTCTGGAAACACCATATATTTT	CASSYTRLQAVSGNTIYF
TRBV7-2	TRBJ2-1	-	many	TGTGCCAGCAGCTTAGAGTGGACAGACCCCTACAATGAGCAGTTCTTC	CASSLEWTDPYNEQFF
TRBV19	TRBJ2-2	TRBD1	few	TGTGCCAGTAGGGGGACAGGGTACACCGGGGAGCTGTTTTTT	CASRGTGYTGELFF
TRBV19	TRBJ2-1	-	-	TGTGCCAGTAGTATTTCACTAGCAGCTCCGTATGAGCAGTTCTTC	CASSISLAAPYEQFF
TRBV6-5	TRBJ2-7	-	-	TGTGCCAGCAGTTACTCGTACCCAAAGGGCGAGCAGTACTTC	CASSYSYPKGEQYF
TRBV7-8	TRBJ1-1	-	many	TGTGCCAGCAGCTTAGGAAGCAACACTGAAGCTTTCTTT	CASSLGSNTEAFF
TRBV7-2	TRBJ2-1	TRBD1	many	TGTGCCAGCAGCCTGATGGGACAGGGGTCCTACAATGAGCAGTTCTTC	CASSLMGQGSYNEQFF
TRBV29-1	TRBJ1-5	-	-	TGCAGCGCCCGGACCAGTAGCAATCAGCCCCAGCATTTT	CSARTSSNQPQHF
TRBV6-5	TRBJ1-6	-	medium-sized	TGTGCCAGCAAATTGGAGGGCATGTCAAGCTCCTATAATTCACCCCTCCACTTT	CASKLEGMSSSYNSPLHF
TRBV5-6	TRBJ1-5	-	many	TGTGCCAGCAGCTTGTCCGGCACCACGAAACCCCAGCATTTT	CASSLSGTTKPQHF
TRBV10-3	TRBJ2-1	TRBD2	few	TGTGCCATCAGTGAGGGACTAGCGGATCCCAATGAGCAGTTCTTC	CAISEGLADPNEQFF
TRBV6-6	TRBJ1-2	-	many	TGTGCCAGCAGTTACTCGATCGTCAGAACAGAATACTTTAACTATGGCTACACCTTC	CASSYSIVRTEYFNYGYTF
TRBV20-1	TRBJ2-3	TRBD2	many	TGCGGTCTTAACCCCCCTAGCGGGAGCGATACGCAGTATTTT	CGLNPPSGSDTQYF
TRBV6-5	TRBJ1-2	-	many	TGTGCCAGCAGTCCCACTTTAGGGGATGGCTACACCTTC	CASSPTLGDGYTF
TRBV7-8	TRBJ2-3	TRBD2	-	TGTGCCAGCAGCCCCCAGGATAGCGGGACAGATACGCAGTATTTT	CASSPQDSGTDTQYF
TRBV12-3/TRBV12-4	TRBJ2-1	-	-	TGTGCCAGCAGTTCGGGGGTACACAATGAGCAGTTCTTC	CASSSGVHNEQFF
TRBV12-3/TRBV12-4	TRBJ1-4	TRBD1	many	TGTGCCAGCACCCAGGACAGGGATTCTGAAAAACTGTTTTTT	CASTQDRDSEKLFF
TRBV7-8	TRBJ2-5	TRBD1	-	TGTGCCAGCAGCTTCCGGGACAGGGGTCGGGAGACCCAGTACTTC	CASSFRDRGRETQYF
TRBV6-2/TRBV6-3	TRBJ2-5	TRBD1	few	TGTGCCAGCAGCCCAGCCGGGACAGTGGGAGAGACCCAGTACTTC	CASSPAGTVGETQYF
TRBV11-2	TRBJ2-7	-	many	TGTGCCAGCACCGAAACCTACGAGCAGTACTTC	CASTETYEQYF
TRBV5-4	TRBJ2-1	-	many	TGTGCCAGCAGCTTGGAGCTCGGGCCGTACAATGAGCAGTTCTTC	CASSLELGPYNEQFF
TRBV9	TRBJ2-2	-	many	TGTGCCAGCAGCGTTCGAACGAACACCGGGGAGCTGTTTTTT	CASSVRTNTGELFF
TRBV7-2	TRBJ2-1	TRBD1	many	TGTGCCAGCAGCTTGGGACAGGGCAATGAGCAGTTCTTC	CASSLGQGNEQFF
TRBV6-2/TRBV6-3	TRBJ1-2	TRBD1	-	TGTGCCAGCAGTTCCACGCCCTTCGACAGGGACGGCGGCTACACCTTC	CASSSTPFDRDGGYTF
TRBV7-9	TRBJ2-6	-	-	TGTGCCAGCAGCCGTACAGGGTCTGGGGCCAACGTCCTGACTTTC	CASSRTGSGANVLTF
TRBV6-6	TRBJ1-2	-	many	TGTGCCAGCAGATCGTCTTACAGGGACTATGGCTACACCTTC	CASRSSYRDYGYTF
TRBV7-2	TRBJ2-3	TRBD1	-	TGTGCCAGCAGCGGCCGGGACAGCGAAGGCTCAGATACGCAGTATTTT	CASSGRDSEGSDTQYF
TRBV4-3	TRBJ1-6	-	many	TGCGCCAGCAGCCAAGGTGGGGCAGATAATTCACCCCTCCACTTT	CASSQGGADNSPLHF
TRBV19	TRBJ2-1	TRBD2	few	TGTGCCAGTAGTTTGACTAGCGGGGGGAACAATGAGCAGTTCTTC	CASSLTSGGNNEQFF
TRBV29-1	TRBJ2-5	TRBD1	many	TGCAGCGTTGAAGGGTTAAGCAGGGGGCGAGGGGAGACCCAGTACTTC	CSVEGLSRGRGETQYF
TRBV10-2	TRBJ2-2	-	many	TGCGCCAGCAGTGATCTCTCTACTAGCTGGGGCGGGGAGCTGTTTTTT	CASSDLSTSWGGELFF
TRBV10-3	TRBJ2-5	-	-	TGTGCCACCGGAGGGGGCGGGAGCCAAGAGACCCAGTACTTC	CATGGGGSQETQYF
TRBV20-1	TRBJ2-7	TRBD1	-	TGCAGTGCTAGGGGACAGGCAGACTACGAGCAGTACTTC	CSARGQADYEQYF
TRBV29-1	TRBJ2-7	-	many	TGCAGCGTTCATTTGCGGCGGACGAGCTTCTACGAGCAGTACTTC	CSVHLRRTSFYEQYF
TRBV6-1	TRBJ1-5	-	many	TGTGCCAGCAGTGAATCGGTTATGTCACCCCAGCATTTT	CASSESVMSPQHF
TRBV25-1	TRBJ1-2	-	many	TGTGCCAGCAGCGAGGGGGGCTATGGCTACACCTTC	CASSEGGYGYTF
TRBV11-2	TRBJ2-7	TRBD2	few	TGTGCCAGCACCCTAGCGGGAGCACCCTACGAGCAGTACTTC	CASTLAGAPYEQYF
TRBV2	TRBJ1-1	TRBD1	many	TGTGCCAGCAGGTACCGGGACAGTGAAGCTTTCTTT	CASRYRDSEAFF
TRBV5-1	TRBJ2-6	TRBD1	few	TGCGCCAGCAGCCCGACAGGGAGTACTGGGGCCAACGTCCTGACTTTC	CASSPTGSTGANVLTF
TRBV11-1	TRBJ2-1	TRBD2	few	TGTGCCAGCAGCTTAGAGGGACTAGAGAACTACAATGAGCAGTTCTTC	CASSLEGLENYNEQFF
TRBV20-1	TRBJ2-5	TRBD2	-	TGCAGTGCCGACAGCGGGGGGGTAGCTCAAGAGACCCAGTACTTC	CSADSGGVAQETQYF
TRBV6-5	TRBJ2-1	TRBD1	few	TGTGCCAGCAGTTACCCGGGACAGGGCATCAATGAGCAGTTCTTC	CASSYPGQGINEQFF
TRBV29-1	TRBJ1-3	-	many	TGCAGCGTTGAGGCGCCTGGAAACACCATATATTTT	CSVEAPGNTIYF
TRBV6-1	TRBJ2-1	TRBD2	medium-sized	TGTGCCAGCAGTGAACGCGGGGGAGGCACCTACAATGAGCAGTTCTTC	CASSERGGGTYNEQFF
TRBV10-1	TRBJ2-3	-	-	TGCGCCAGCAGTGACTTTCAGACAGATACGCAGTATTTT	CASSDFQTDTQYF
TRBV7-6	TRBJ2-3	TRBD2	many	TGTGCCAGCAGCCCTTATAGCGGGAGGGCCCGATATACGCAGTATTTT	CASSPYSGRARYTQYF
TRBV20-1	TRBJ1-3	-	many	TGCAGTGCTAGGAGGTTGGACACCATATATTTT	CSARRLDTIYF
TRBV20-1	TRBJ2-4	-	many	TGCAGTGCTAGAGAGGGTTACGAATGGGGTCAACAAAACATTCAGTACTTC	CSAREGYEWGQQNIQYF
TRBV18	TRBJ2-7	-	many	TGTGCCAGCTCAATTTCGGGTGGGGAGCAGTACTTC	CASSISGGEQYF
TRBV20-1	TRBJ2-2	-	-	TGCAGTGCTAGAATCCGGGAGTACACCGGGGAGCTGTTTTTT	CSARIREYTGELFF
TRBV5-1	TRBJ2-3	-	-	TGCGCCAGCAGCTTGGGCCGGCTCGCAGGCACAGATACGCAGTATTTT	CASSLGRLAGTDTQYF
TRBV20-1	TRBJ2-7	TRBD2	-	TGCAGTGCTAGAGATCCTTGGCTAGCGGGGGGCCTGTCCTACGAGCAGTACTTC	CSARDPWLAGGLSYEQYF
TRBV5-4	TRBJ2-7	-	many	TGTGCCAGCTCTTCCGACTTCTACGAGCAGTACTTC	CASSSDFYEQYF